This T cell receptor (beta chain) was retrieved from a study of Tregs in tolerant kidney transplant recipients. Study-wide results and caveats: Expanding Tregs on activated donor B cells appeared to best identify donor-specific TCRbeta clones.

Germline V CDR1 and CDR2: MNHEY, SVGAGI. After removal of 6 bases from V and 2 bases from J, the junction contained 8 bases not matched to a gene. This CDR3 is built from 15 residues. Details on this clone: As yet, its antigen is unknown.

The table came from immunoSEQ multiplex PCR; TCRdb's copy has only in-frame clones and leaves some out. The data contain about 110,000 clones, roughly 89% of them singletons. This chain connects TRBV6-5 to TRBJ2-3; 7 positions match TRBD2. Sequenced here: CD4+ T cells from blood, sampled before the transplant. This sequence was found in a human donor who received a combined kidney and bone marrow transplant. The CDR3 sequence is CASRRGWKHTDTQYF. The CDR3 region has the DNA TGTGCCAGCAGGCGGGGGTGGAAACACACAGATACGCAGTATTTT.